These 14 T cell receptor beta chains share one sample of origin, sequenced in a study of beta chain features in type 1 diabetes (dated by TCRdb to 2017 to 2018). No antigen has been assigned to these receptors. To prepare the library, the immunoSEQ multiplex PCR assay was applied. The entire amount of isolated RNA was reverse transcribed using the High Capacity cDNA Reverse Transcription Kit, so the sequenced TCRB transcripts were expressed ones. TCRdb holds this immuneACCESS table with in-frame rearrangements only. Some clones are missing; in checked studies, unresolved V genes explain under half, and the rest has no known cause. A total of a few hundred thousand clones appear in this sample, around 10% of them only once. About 0.6% of the sample goes to the ten largest clones. The paper's findings and limits, for the study overall: Type 1 diabetes patients showed a moderate but significant shortening of TCRB CDR3 length in all four CD4+ subsets.

Sequenced sample: central memory CD4+ T cells from blood. Receptors were obtained from a man aged 25 to 45 with type 1 diabetes.

V usage is TRBV7-2 and J usage is TRBJ1-2; 8 nucleotides line up with TRBD1. This CDR3 is 14 amino acids long. Germline trimming cut 5 bases from V and 4 bases from J; bases unmatched to any gene: 6. Germline lookup yields CDR1 SGHTA and CDR2 FQGNSA. CDR3 sequence: CASSGQGNAYGYTF. As DNA, the CDR3 is TGTGCCAGCAGCGGACAGGGAAACGCCTATGGCTACACCTTC.

The V call is TRBV28, the J call TRBJ2-1; 8 bases fit TRBD2. Germline trimming cut 2 bases from V and 6 bases from J; bases unmatched to any gene: 9. This CDR3 is 16 amino acids long. Per the germline V gene, CDR1 is MDHEN and CDR2 is SYDVKM. The CDR3 DNA reads as TGTGCCAGCAGTTTAAATACGGGACTAGGTCCCAATGAGCAGTTCTTC. Residues: CASSLNTGLGPNEQFF.

This clone occurred a few times. The chain employs TRBV5-1 and TRBJ2-1; D ambiguous. V was cut by 5 bases and J by 1 base, with 13 bases left in between. CDR1 is SGHRS and CDR2 is YFSETQ in the germline V gene. The CDR3 runs 15 residues. The CDR3 DNA reads as TGCGCCAGCAGGGTCGAACTGGGATCCTACAATGAGCAGTTCTTC. Translating gives CASRVELGSYNEQFF. Filled out from reference TRBV5-1 and TRBJ2-1, the complete variable domain reads KAGVTQTPRYLIKTRGQQVTLSCSPISGHRSVSWYQQTPGQGLQFLFEYFSETQRNKGNFPGRFSGRQFSNSRSEMNVSTLELGDSALYLCASRVELGSYNEQFFGPGTRLTVL.

The table lists this clone with many counts. This CDR3 reads CASSRDRGQDGYTF. CDR3 bases: TGTGCCAGCAGCCGCGACAGGGGGCAGGATGGCTACACCTTC. This sequence joins TRBV11-2 and TRBJ1-2; 10 bases line up with TRBD1. CDR3 size: 14 residues. V lost 5 bases, J lost 6 bases, and 6 bases stayed unmatched. The germline gives CDR1 SGHAT, CDR2 FQNNGV.

The rearrangement uses TRBV19 and TRBJ1-1; no definite D call. The CDR3 contains 12 residues. V lost 7 bases and J 1 base, leaving 7 bases between the germline ends. Germline V CDR1 and CDR2: LNHDA, SQIVND (reference sequence). The CDR3 region is CASTEWNTEAFF. CDR3 in DNA: TGTGCCAGTACGGAGTGGAACACTGAAGCTTTCTTT.

The rearrangement joins TRBV5-4 to TRBJ2-7, with 11 bases matching TRBD2. The CDR3 length is 15 residues. V lost 4 bases to trimming and J lost 2 bases; unmatched junction nucleotides: 5. CDR1 SGHNT and CDR2 YYREEE come from the germline V gene (reference sequence). CDR3 DNA sequence: TGTGCCAGCAGCGAGGGACTAGCGGCAACCTACGAGCAGTACTTC. Its protein product is CASSEGLAATYEQYF. Full variable domain (remainder filled in from reference TRBV5-4 and TRBJ2-7): ETGVTQSPTHLIKTRGQQVTLRCSSQSGHNTVSWYQQALGQGPQFIFQYYREEENGRGNFPPRFSGLQFPNYSSELNVNALELDDSALYLCASSEGLAATYEQYFGPGTRLTVT.

This clone came up a few times. This chain uses TRBV11-3 with TRBJ1-1; 9 positions agree with TRBD1. This CDR3 is 14 amino acids long. Germline CDR1 and CDR2: SGHNT and YENEEA. After removal of 4 bases from V and 1 base from J, the junction contained 1 base not matched to a gene. CDR3 residues: CASSSGQGNTEAFF. CDR3 sequence (DNA): TGTGCCAGCAGCTCGGGACAGGGGAACACTGAAGCTTTCTTT.

The chain carries TRBV7-2 and TRBJ2-1, with TRBD1 matching over 9 bases. Germline V lookup: CDR1 SGHTA, CDR2 FQGNSA. V lost 5 bases, J lost 8 bases, and 7 bases stayed unmatched. The CDR3 runs to 14 residues. CDR3 region: CASSDGTGRHEQFF. The CDR3 bases are TGTGCCAGCAGCGACGGGACAGGGAGGCATGAGCAGTTCTTC.

The gene calls are TRBV11-2 and TRBJ1-2, with 9 nucleotides matching TRBD1. J lost 6 bases, V lost 5 bases, and 7 bases had no gene match. Germline V gene lookup returns CDR1 SGHAT and CDR2 FQNNGV. CDR3 length equals 14 residues. This CDR3 reads CASSGPGQGHGYTF. Written as DNA, the CDR3 is TGTGCCAGCAGCGGACCGGGACAGGGCCATGGCTACACCTTC.

The gene calls are TRBV6-5 and TRBJ2-3; D gene uncertain. Germline V gene sequence: CDR1 MNHEY, CDR2 SVGAGI. The CDR3 spans 12 residues. V was clipped by 6 bases and J by 5 bases, with 9 bases between them. The CDR3: CASSRLGDTQYF. CDR3 sequence (DNA): TGTGCCAGCAGCCGGCTGGGAGATACGCAGTATTTT.

V and J are TRBV7-2 and TRBJ2-7; D gene unclear. V lost 3 bases and J lost 6, with 9 bases in between. The CDR3 contains 12 residues. In germline, CDR1 is SGHTA, CDR2 FQGNSA. CDR3 DNA sequence: TGTGCCAGCAGCTTCTATATGAGCGAGCAGTACTTC. It specifies CASSFYMSEQYF.

This clone was detected a few times. The chain couples TRBV27 to TRBJ2-5; TRBD2 agrees at 8 bases. CDR1 is MNHEY and CDR2 is SMNVEV in the germline V gene (reference sequence). This CDR3 is 15 amino acids long. The junction had 7 bases not matched to a gene; V was cut back by 4 bases and J by 3 bases. CDR3: CASSSRKAGEETQYF. The CDR3 nucleotides are TGTGCCAGCAGTTCCCGAAAAGCGGGAGAAGAGACCCAGTACTTC.

This clone was recorded a few times. J is TRBJ2-5 and V is TRBV6-5; a weak D match, TRBD1 (6 bases). Germline V gene lookup returns CDR1 MNHEY and CDR2 SVGAGI. V gave up 7 bases and J gave up 1 base, with 7 bases separating them. The CDR3 is made up of 12 amino acids. In DNA, the CDR3 is TGTGCCAGCAAACAGGGCCAAGAGACCCAGTACTTC. This sequence encodes CASKQGQETQYF.

This clone turned up a few times. This chain connects TRBV4-3 to TRBJ2-7; D is tentatively TRBD1 or TRBD2 (7 bases each). There are 16 residues in the CDR3. The V end lost 1 base, the J end lost 6 bases, and 19 bases lay between the germline ends. Looked up from germline, CDR1 is LGHNA and CDR2 is YSLEER. The CDR3 DNA follows: TGCGCCAGCAGCCAAGTAGGCAGGGGGGGTCCTGGCGAGCAGTACTTC. As protein: CASSQVGRGGPGEQYF.